The next 19 T cell receptor beta chains were all read from a single sample in a study of blood T cells in healthy people across ages. Together with a sample-barcoded 5' primer, a J-beta primer mix was included in a second PCR lasting about 7 to 11 cycles. TCRdb ran MiXCR on the 5' RACE reads and lists one entry per CDR3 protein. The sample includes under 2 million distinct CDR3 sequences, about 35% seen only once; the top ten take 10% to 12%. Sequenced: blood. The receptors originated from a woman aged 30 to 39 in good health.

In this sample, this clonotype turned up a few times. This chain connects TRBV5-1 to TRBJ2-3, with no clear D. The CDR3 loop spans 16 amino acids. Trimming took off 0 bases at V and 6 bases at J, with 17 bases between the two ends. Germline CDR1 and CDR2: SGHRS and YFSETQ. CDR3 bases: TGCGCCAGCAGCTTGGAGTTGGGCGATTATGGGGATACGCAGTATTTT. Translated: CASSLELGDYGDTQYF.

This clonotype occurred many times. The chain links TRBV12-3 or TRBV12-4 to TRBJ2-7, with 7 bases fitting TRBD1. V was pared by 4 bases and J by 3 bases, with 6 bases of the junction left unmatched. CDR3 length: 14 residues. The CDR3 DNA sequence: TGTGCCAGCAGTTCGACAGGGAGTGGCTACGAGCAGTACTTC. The encoded protein is CASSSTGSGYEQYF.

Concerning this clonotype itself: One end of the junction is discordant with germline, which a read error may explain. The genes are TRBV29-1 and TRBJ2-1; D unclear. CDR3 length: 9 residues. Germline CDR1 and CDR2: SQVTM and ANQGSEA. CDR3 protein: CSVDDEQCF. CDR3 bases: TGCAGCGTTGATGATGAGCAGTGCTTC.

CDR3 in amino acids: CATSSPEIYNEQFF. The CDR3 DNA follows: TGTGCCACCAGCAGCCCCGAGATCTACAATGAGCAGTTCTTC. This chain joins TRBV15 and TRBJ2-1; no firm D call. V was trimmed by 3 bases and J by 3 bases, leaving 9 bases between them. Germline V gene lookup returns CDR1 LNHNV and CDR2 YYDKDF (reference sequence). The CDR3 is 14 amino acids.

V is TRBV5-4 and J is TRBJ2-3; 8 bases match TRBD2. This CDR3 contains 15 residues. J gave up 2 bases and V 5 bases, and 7 bases lay outside the gene matches. The germline CDR1 and CDR2 sequences are SGHNT and YYREEE (reference sequence). As DNA, the CDR3 is TGTGCCAGCAGGACCCGGGGGGGCCCCACAGATACGCAGTATTTT. Its protein is CASRTRGGPTDTQYF.

This chain joins TRBV28 and TRBJ1-2; possible D gene TRBD1, 5 bases. Germline V lookup: CDR1 MDHEN, CDR2 SYDVKM. V was clipped by 7 bases and J by 6 bases, with 18 bases between them. This CDR3 is built from 14 residues. CDR3 region: CASTQSGGYDGYTF. CDR3 DNA sequence: TGTGCCAGCACCCAGAGTGGGGGTTATGATGGCTACACCTTC.

V and J are TRBV6-1 and TRBJ1-5, with a weak D call TRBD1 (6 bases). CDR3 length: 13 amino acids. Germline V CDR1 and CDR2: MNHNS, SASEGT. Trimming took 6 bases from V and 4 from J, leaving 10 bases between them. CDR3 in DNA: TGTGCCAGCAGAATACAGGGTAATCAGCCCCAGCATTTT. Translation: CASRIQGNQPQHF.

The chain joins TRBV2 to TRBJ1-4; D remains unclear. Germline CDR1 and CDR2: SNHLY and FYNNEI. The CDR3 length is 15 residues. V shed 4 bases and J shed 8 bases, with 17 bases lying between them. CDR3: CASSGMDGRREKLFF. The CDR3 DNA reads as TGTGCCAGCAGTGGAATGGACGGGAGGAGGGAAAAACTGTTTTTT.

A few counts support this clonotype. The genes are TRBV27 and TRBJ2-4, with D possibly being TRBD1 (5 bases). CDR3 size: 17 residues. V dropped 2 bases and J dropped 3 bases, with 17 bases sitting between them. Germline V gene sequence: CDR1 MNHEY, CDR2 SMNVEV (reference sequence). The CDR3 region has the DNA TGTGCCAGCAGTTTAATAAGACAGCCCCTGGGCAAAAACATTCAGTACTTC. This codes for CASSLIRQPLGKNIQYF.

The chain links TRBV7-3 to TRBJ2-1; TRBD2 matches at 13 bases. CDR3 size: 17 residues. V lost 5 bases to trimming and J lost 9 bases; unmatched junction nucleotides: 13. CDR1 is SGHTA, CDR2 FQGTGA, per germline. For the CDR3, the DNA is TGTGCCAGCAGCCCCTCCCCCGGGACTAGCGGGGTTATTGAGCAGTTCTTC. Its protein product is CASSPSPGTSGVIEQFF.

The J gene is TRBJ2-5, the V gene TRBV20-1; D call uncertain. This CDR3 comprises 16 residues. Trimming cost V 0 bases and J 1 base, with 15 bases left between them. Per germline, CDR1 DFQATT and CDR2 SNEGSKA (reference sequence). The chain's CDR3 is CSARDSILPPQETQYF. Written as DNA, the CDR3 is TGCAGTGCTAGAGACTCAATCCTTCCCCCCCAAGAGACCCAGTACTTC.

Regarding this clonotype: A read error may be the cause here, since a much bigger clone is one base away. This chain uses TRBV10-2 with TRBJ2-5; TRBD2 agrees at 7 bases. The CDR3 has 17 residues. CDR1 is WSHSY, CDR2 SAAADI, per germline. CDR3 DNA: TGCACCAGCAGTGAAGGTCGGGCTAGCGGATACCAAGAGACCCAGTACTTC. Translation gives CTSSEGRASGYQETQYF.

Points on this clonotype: The junction does not match germline at one end; this may be a read error. V usage is TRBV18 and J usage is TRBJ1-4, with 8 bases lining up with TRBD1. The germline CDR1 and CDR2 sequences are KGHSH and LQKENI. The CDR3 consists of 15 residues. The CDR3, as DNA: TGTGCCAGCTCACCGATCCCCGGACAGGGAGAAAAGCTGTTTTTT. Translation gives CASSPIPGQGEKLFF. Together with reference TRBV18 and TRBJ1-4, the CDR3 gives the full variable domain: NAGVMQNPRHLVRRRGQEARLRCSPMKGHSHVYWYRQLPEEGLKFMVYLQKENIIDESGMPKERFSAEFPKEGPSILRIQQVVRGDSAAYFCASSPIPGQGEKLFFGSGTQLSVL.

Points on this clonotype: A read error may account for a junction end that differs from germline. J is TRBJ2-7 and V is TRBV6-2 or TRBV6-3; D not resolved. This CDR3 comprises 13 residues. Per the germline V gene, CDR1 is MNHEY and CDR2 is SVGEGT. CDR3 DNA sequence: TGTGCCAGCAGATACGGATGGTCCTGCGAGCAGTACTTC. This gives the protein CASRYGWSCEQYF.

This clonotype was detected a few times. J is TRBJ1-2 and V is TRBV20-1, with TRBD1 matching 7 bases. Germline trimming cut 6 bases from V and 9 bases from J; bases unmatched to any gene: 7. CDR1 is DFQATT, CDR2 SNEGSKA, per germline (reference sequence). This CDR3 comprises 11 residues. CDR3 nucleotides: TGCAGTGCATGGACAGGTGGTAGCTACACCTTC. Translation: CSAWTGGSYTF.

A note on this clonotype: The conserved closing phenylalanine or tryptophan is absent in this CDR3, likely reflecting a read error. This chain uses TRBV5-4 with TRBJ2-3; no clear D gene. The length of the CDR3 is 15 residues. The V and J ends lost 1 base and 2 bases respectively, with 11 bases between them. CDR1 and CDR2 from the germline V gene are SGHNT and YYREEE (reference sequence). CDR3 protein: CASSLLGYPTDTQYL. DNA for the CDR3: TGTGCCAGCAGCTTGCTCGGGTACCCCACAGATACGCAGTATCTT.

This clonotype occurred a few times. The V call is TRBV6-1, the J call TRBJ2-7; the D is unclear. The germline V gene has CDR1 MNHNS and CDR2 SASEGT. V lost 8 bases and J lost 0, with 14 bases in between. The CDR3 runs 14 residues. The CDR3 loop is CASSEKGGSYEQYF. In DNA form, the CDR3 reads TGTGCCAGCTCCGAAAAAGGCGGCTCCTACGAGCAGTACTTC.

The rearrangement joins TRBV12-3 or TRBV12-4 to TRBJ2-4; TRBD2 matches at 7 bases. Judging by the DNA end, TRBJ2-7 fits better; the J call may be wrong. The CDR3 consists of 13 residues. The CDR3 spells CASSFGGGNEQYF. CDR3 DNA sequence: TGTGCCAGCAGTTTTGGGGGAGGGAACGAGCAGTACTTC.

The table lists this clonotype with a count of one. This could be a read error, since a much larger clone is one nucleotide away. The CDR3, as DNA: TGTGCCAGCAGTTTTCTAGCGGGGCAAGAGACCCCGTACTTC. It is translated as CASSFLAGQETPYF. V and J are TRBV12-3 or TRBV12-4 and TRBJ2-5, with 9 positions matching TRBD2. The CDR3 sequence is 14 residues long.